This T cell receptor beta chain appears in the sequencing data of a study of T cell repertoires in cytomegalovirus infection. Study in general: CMV infection plus the matching HLA type was flagged by public TCR beta signatures. Regarding the study as a whole: Cumulative frequency (of public TCR beta family members) identified carriers of CMV plus the relevant HLA. CMV-specific HLA-C-restricted TCR beta clonotypes dominated the ex vivo response.

Concerning this clonotype itself: What it binds is not known.

TCRdb used MiXCR to reprocess the reads, holding one entry per CDR3 protein. The top ten hold around 9.6% of the sample, which has 400,000 to 550,000 distinct CDR3 sequences, about 11% seen once. Trimming stripped 3 bases from V and 1 base from J, with 9 bases between. The CDR3 totals 13 residues. The germline V gene has CDR1 DFQATT and CDR2 SNEGSKA (reference sequence). The specimen sequenced was PBMCs. The origin of this receptor is a human donor in good health (CMV status not recorded). Some clones in this sample may be carry-over from other donors' samples. The chain employs TRBV20-1 and TRBJ1-1, with D possibly matching TRBD1 (6 bases). CDR3 DNA sequence: TGCAGTGCTAGGAGGGGGGCGAACACTGAAGCTTTCTTT. It yields the protein CSARRGANTEAFF.